This is a list of T cell receptor beta chains from one sample in a study of graft-versus-host responses after intestinal transplantation. Their specific antigens are unknown. Repertoires were generated with immunoSEQ multiplex PCR, while TCRdb's copy carries only in-frame clones and drops some. This sample has 84,000 or so clones, with around 87% found just once. Source: unstimulated CD8+ T cells sorted from spleen or lymph node cells, taken before transplant. The source of these receptors is a human donor who was the organ donor for an intestinal transplant. CDR3s include the opening cysteine and the closing phenylalanine or tryptophan. A D gene is named only where the DNA matches it firmly. Some rows have no size entry. The others give once, few or many, or a class for an expanded clone.

J: TRBJ1-4; size: .; D: .; V: TRBV4-1; DNA: TGCGCCAGCAGCCCGCCGCGGGATGAAAAACTGTTTTTT; CDR3: CASSPPRDEKLFF
J: TRBJ1-2; size: .; D: .; V: TRBV29-1; DNA: TGCAGCACCTCTGGGAGTCTCTATGGCTACACCTTC; CDR3: CSTSGSLYGYTF
J: TRBJ2-1; size: .; D: .; V: TRBV5-6; DNA: TGTGCCAGCAGCCTCACCGCCCGCCGATCGGATGAGCAGTTCTTC; CDR3: CASSLTARRSDEQFF
J: TRBJ2-6; size: .; D: .; V: TRBV4-1; DNA: TGCGCCAGCAGCCAAGGAAAATACAGATACCCTTCTGGGGCCAACGTCCTGACTTTC; CDR3: CASSQGKYRYPSGANVLTF
J: TRBJ2-3; size: .; D: TRBD2; V: TRBV5-1; DNA: TGCGCCAGCAGCTCCCGGGGGGGTGCAGATACGCAGTATTTT; CDR3: CASSSRGGADTQYF
J: TRBJ1-1; size: once; D: .; V: TRBV5-6; DNA: TGTGCCAGCAGCTTTGTAGGGACTTGGGTACCTGAAGCTTTCTTT; CDR3: CASSFVGTWVPEAFF
J: TRBJ1-6; size: .; D: .; V: TRBV6-5; DNA: TGTGCCAGCAGTTACCGGGGCGCACCCCTCCACTTT; CDR3: CASSYRGAPLHF
J: TRBJ1-5; size: few; D: .; V: TRBV4-3; DNA: TGCGCCAGCAGCCAAGTTATAGGAGGGGGCAATCAGCCCCAGCATTTT; CDR3: CASSQVIGGGNQPQHF
J: TRBJ2-7; size: .; D: .; V: TRBV7-3; DNA: TGTGCCAGCAGCTTATTTACCGGAGCCCCCTACGAGCAGTACTTC; CDR3: CASSLFTGAPYEQYF
J: TRBJ1-1; size: .; D: .; V: TRBV5-6; DNA: TGTGCCAGCAGCTTGTCTCAGGCGGCAGAAGCTTTCTTT; CDR3: CASSLSQAAEAFF
J: TRBJ1-1; size: .; D: .; V: TRBV19; DNA: TGTGCCAGTAGTATATCGAGACAGGCGAACACTGAAGCTTTCTTT; CDR3: CASSISRQANTEAFF
J: TRBJ1-1; size: .; D: TRBD1; V: TRBV9; DNA: TGTGCCAGCAGCGCTGGCCCAGGGGGAACTGAAGCTTTCTTT; CDR3: CASSAGPGGTEAFF
J: TRBJ2-7; size: once; D: .; V: TRBV28; DNA: TGTGCCAGCAGTTGGGTAACGGGGGCCCCTAACGAGCAGTACTTC; CDR3: CASSWVTGAPNEQYF
J: TRBJ2-7; size: .; D: .; V: TRBV6-1; DNA: TGTGCCAGCGGCCGTTCTTACTACGAGCAGTACTTC; CDR3: CASGRSYYEQYF
J: TRBJ2-3; size: .; D: TRBD1; V: TRBV13; DNA: TGTGCCAGCAGCTATAAGGGAGGGACAGGGTCACTCTACCTTATTAGCACAGATACGCAGTATTTT; CDR3: CASSYKGGTGSLYLISTDTQYF
J: TRBJ1-3; size: once; D: .; V: TRBV2; DNA: TGTGCCAGGAGGACGTCAAGCTCTGGAAACACCATATATTTT; CDR3: CARRTSSSGNTIYF
J: TRBJ2-1; size: .; D: TRBD1; V: TRBV11-3; DNA: TGTGCCAGCAGCTACTCCGGGACAGGGGGCGAGGTCACCAATGAGCAGTTCTTC; CDR3: CASSYSGTGGEVTNEQFF
J: TRBJ1-3; size: .; D: .; V: TRBV28; DNA: TGTGCCAGCAGTTTAGTGGTTTCTGGAAACACCATATATTTT; CDR3: CASSLVVSGNTIYF
J: TRBJ1-3; size: .; D: .; V: TRBV30; DNA: TGTGCCTGGAGAGCCCGTGGAAACACCATATATTTT; CDR3: CAWRARGNTIYF
J: TRBJ1-1; size: .; D: .; V: TRBV15; DNA: TGTGCCACCAGCAGAGATTTTTACAGCATGAACACTGAAGCTTTCTTT; CDR3: CATSRDFYSMNTEAFF
J: TRBJ2-7; size: .; D: TRBD2; V: TRBV9; DNA: TGTGCCAGCAGCGTAGAGTCCAGCGGGGGGGCCTACGAGCAGTACTTC; CDR3: CASSVESSGGAYEQYF
J: TRBJ1-1; size: .; D: .; V: TRBV28; DNA: TGTGCCAGCAGTTTGGGGATGTCCGAAGCTTTCTTT; CDR3: CASSLGMSEAFF
J: TRBJ2-5; size: .; D: TRBD1; V: TRBV19; DNA: TGTGCCAGTAGTATATCGGGACAGGATCTCATCCAGTACTTC; CDR3: CASSISGQDLIQYF
J: TRBJ2-7; size: .; D: .; V: TRBV29-1; DNA: TGCAGCGTTGTATCAACGCCGGACTACGAGCAGTACTTC; CDR3: CSVVSTPDYEQYF
J: TRBJ1-1; size: .; D: .; V: TRBV10-3; DNA: TGTGCCATCGGGCAGGGAGCAGCTTTCTTT; CDR3: CAIGQGAAFF
J: TRBJ2-7; size: .; D: .; V: TRBV28; DNA: TGTGCCAGCAGTCCCCTGGCAGGGCACTACGAGCAGTACTTC; CDR3: CASSPLAGHYEQYF
J: TRBJ2-7; size: .; D: TRBD2; V: TRBV5-1; DNA: TGCGCCAGCAGCGCCCTGCTAGCGGGGGAGACCTACGAGCAGTACTTC; CDR3: CASSALLAGETYEQYF
J: TRBJ2-7; size: .; D: .; V: TRBV5-6; DNA: TGTGCCAGCACCTCCGGGACCGGGCCCTACGAGCAGTACTTC; CDR3: CASTSGTGPYEQYF
J: TRBJ2-1; size: .; D: TRBD2; V: TRBV5-6; DNA: TGTGCCAGCAGCTTGGGGCCTAGCGGGGGGCCGTACAATGAGCAGTTCTTC; CDR3: CASSLGPSGGPYNEQFF
J: TRBJ2-5; size: .; D: TRBD2; V: TRBV29-1; DNA: TGCAGCGTTGAAGAGGGGTTGGAGCGGGGTATTCAAGAGACCCAGTACTTC; CDR3: CSVEEGLERGIQETQYF
J: TRBJ2-7; size: .; D: .; V: TRBV4-1; DNA: TGCGCCAGCAGCCAAGGTATAGGGAAATACGAGCAGTACTTC; CDR3: CASSQGIGKYEQYF